The 10 T cell receptor beta chains below come from one sample, sequenced in a study of type 1 regulatory T cells. MiXCR, run by TCRdb on the reads, gives a single entry per CDR3 protein. The sample comprises about 65,000 distinct CDR3 sequences, roughly half of which are singletons, and more than 2% rests with the top ten. No antigen has been identified for these receptors. What was sequenced was cultured non-Tr1 T cells, either the whole culture or a sorted T cell fraction (not recorded which). The receptors stem from a human donor in good health.

The CDR3, as DNA: TGTGCCAGCTCACCCAACGCAGACAATGAGCAGTTCTTC. Protein sequence: CASSPNADNEQFF. The V and J genes are TRBV18 and TRBJ2-1, with D hard to call. This CDR3 contains 13 residues. V was clipped by 3 bases and J by 5 bases, with 8 bases between them. Looked up from germline, CDR1 is KGHSH and CDR2 is LQKENI.

This clonotype has more than one count but fewer than ten. The CDR3 DNA is TGCAGTGCTAGGGGCGGGAACACCGGGGAGCTGTTTTTT. As protein: CSARGGNTGELFF. The chain is built from TRBV20-1 and TRBJ2-2; D not certain. CDR1 is DFQATT and CDR2 is SNEGSKA in the germline V gene (reference sequence). The V end lost 3 bases, the J end lost 1 base, and 6 bases lay between the germline ends. The CDR3 is 13 residues long.

J is TRBJ2-1 and V is TRBV2, with TRBD1 matching 8 bases. Trimming cost V 3 bases and J 2 bases; bases outside gene matches: 9. Germline V gene sequence: CDR1 SNHLY, CDR2 FYNNEI. This CDR3 is built from 17 residues. The CDR3 DNA reads TGTGCCAGCAGTGACTTACAGGGGGGCGCTCCCTACAATGAGCAGTTCTTC. As protein: CASSDLQGGAPYNEQFF.

This clonotype showed up just a few times. The rearrangement uses TRBV6-1 and TRBJ1-1, with unresolved D. Germline V gene sequence: CDR1 MNHNS, CDR2 SASEGT. Trimming took off 6 bases at V and 4 bases at J, with 6 bases between the two ends. This CDR3 spans 11 amino acids. DNA for the CDR3: TGTGCCAGCAGGAGGGTCACTGAAGCTTTCTTT. Amino acid sequence: CASRRVTEAFF.

This rearrangement joins TRBV6-6 to TRBJ2-1, with 10 bases identical to TRBD1. The junction had 3 bases not matched to a gene; V was cut back by 6 bases and J by 7 bases. CDR3 length equals 13 residues. Germline CDR1 is MNHNY and CDR2 is SVGAGI (reference sequence). The DNA for the CDR3 is TGTGCCAGCAGAGGACAGGGGGAAAATGAGCAGTTCTTC. Translated: CASRGQGENEQFF.

The V call is TRBV6-5, the J call TRBJ1-6; D is uncertain. CDR1 is MNHEY and CDR2 is SVGAGI in the germline V gene. There are 14 residues in the CDR3. The V and J ends lost 5 bases and 10 bases respectively, with 15 bases between them. CDR3 in DNA: TGTGCCAGCAGTCTTCGGGGAGACGGGTCACCCCTCCACTTT. Protein product: CASSLRGDGSPLHF.

This chain joins TRBV7-2 and TRBJ1-5, with unresolved D. From germline, CDR1 is SGHTA and CDR2 FQGNSA. The V gene lost 2 bases and the J gene lost 7 bases, with 15 bases spanning the gap. CDR3 size: 15 residues. CDR3 sequence (DNA): TGTGCCAGCAGCTTAAGCACGGGGAGGCAGCAGCCCCAGCATTTT. Encoded protein: CASSLSTGRQQPQHF.

The gene calls are TRBV18 and TRBJ1-1; 7 bases align to TRBD1. J lost 6 bases, V lost 2 bases, and 9 bases had no gene match. This CDR3 spans 15 amino acids. From germline, CDR1 is KGHSH and CDR2 LQKENI. CDR3 region: CASSPTQGSNAEAFF. Written as DNA, the CDR3 is TGTGCCAGCTCACCAACACAGGGGTCCAACGCTGAAGCTTTCTTT.

The chain recombines TRBV12-3 or TRBV12-4 with TRBJ2-3; possibly TRBD2 for D (5 bases). V was trimmed by 3 bases and J by 5 bases, leaving 15 bases between them. The CDR3 totals 15 residues. The CDR3 DNA sequence: TGTGCCAGCAGTTTCCGGACTGGGTTTGGAGATACGCAGTATTTT. Residues: CASSFRTGFGDTQYF.

The CDR3 sequence: CASSFSPSPTDTQYF. CDR3 DNA sequence: TGTGCCAGCAGCTTTAGCCCGTCACCCACAGATACGCAGTATTTT. V is TRBV11-1 and J is TRBJ2-3; no clear D. V lost 3 bases and J lost 2, with 12 bases in between. CDR1 is SGHAT and CDR2 is FQDESV in the germline V gene (reference sequence). This CDR3 is 15 amino acids long.